This TCR beta chain was recorded in a study of blood T cell repertoires in COVID-19. Background on the study: From T cells, B-cell-depleted T cells, or PBMCs came the material, which was cDNA or gDNA.

The CDR3 is 12 residues long. With 2 bases removed from V and 6 bases from J, the gap between germline ends came to 2 bases. Germline lookup yields CDR1 MNHEY and CDR2 SMNVEV (reference sequence). Only in-frame clones appear in the TCRdb table, and some are missing; sequencing was by immunoSEQ multiplex PCR. The data hold more than 60,000 clones, with around 90% observed a single time. Sequencing was done on a sample of peripheral blood. V and J are TRBV27 and TRBJ1-6; D is uncertain. This clonotype was obtained from a human donor in a cohort sampled during active COVID-19. The CDR3 protein is CASSLLNSPLHF. Here the CDR3 DNA reads TGTGCCAGCAGTTTACTTAATTCACCCCTCCACTTT.